This T cell receptor beta chain originates from a study of T cells in Graves' hyperthyroidism and ophthalmopathy. Whole-study findings and limits: In validation, the model predicted ophthalmopathy. These predictions came a median roughly six months before onset.

TCR beta CDR3 regions were amplified from RNA. In the first-round RT-PCR of the TCR CDR3, the HTBI primer set was used. TCRdb itself ran the multiplex PCR reads through MiXCR, one entry per CDR3 protein. Of over 250,000 distinct CDR3 sequences in the sample, approximately 15% were seen once. Exclusion criteria comprised uncontrolled infection, other autoimmune disease, pregnancy or lactation. There are many counts of this clonotype. Its antigen is not known. Trimming shortened V by 6 bases and J by 7 bases, and 15 bases separated the two germline ends. Germline-derived CDR1 and CDR2 are SNHLY and FYNNEI. The CDR3 runs to 13 residues.

The gene calls are TRBV2 and TRBJ1-2; unclear D gene. This receptor was taken from a woman aged 55-70 years with Graves' ophthalmopathy. Sequenced material: blood. The CDR3 coding sequence is TGTGCCAGCAGGGACGGTGGCTTAGGTGGCTACACCTTC. It encodes CASRDGGLGGYTF.